This is a list of T cell receptor beta chains from one sample in a study of blood T cell repertoires in COVID-19. Profiled with immunoSEQ multiplex PCR; TCRdb holds only in-frame clones, not every one. The table records about 250,000 clones, about nine tenths of them present only once. Material for sequencing was PBMCs or T cells enriched from blood (not recorded which). These receptors were obtained from a woman in her 30s with acute COVID-19. Both conserved end residues are part of each CDR3. The D gene is left open where the match is weak. A row's size may be missing; if present it is once, few, many or a size class.

V,D,J,size,CDR3,DNA
TRBV9,TRBD2,TRBJ2-5,NA,CASSFSGGDQETQYF,TGTGCCAGCAGCTTCTCCGGGGGGGACCAAGAGACCCAGTACTTC
TRBV27,TRBD1,TRBJ2-7,NA,CASSLRTGYEQYF,TGTGCCAGCAGTTTACGGACAGGCTACGAGCAGTACTTC
TRBV20-1,NA,TRBJ2-7,NA,CSASQNRVGEQYF,TGCAGTGCTAGTCAAAACAGGGTTGGCGAGCAGTACTTC
TRBV2,TRBD2,TRBJ2-5,NA,CASSEGVAGGETQYF,TGTGCCAGCAGTGAAGGTGTGGCGGGAGGGGAGACCCAGTACTTC
TRBV5-4,TRBD1,TRBJ1-5,NA,CASSQGQGGNQPQHF,TGTGCCAGCAGCCAGGGACAGGGGGGGAACCAGCCCCAGCATTTT
TRBV27,TRBD2,TRBJ2-1,NA,CASSSPASGNNEQFF,TGTGCCAGCAGTTCCCCTGCTAGCGGGAACAATGAGCAGTTCTTC
TRBV13,TRBD2,TRBJ2-3,NA,CASNPGTGTSGGTDTQYF,TGTGCCAGCAACCCGGGGACAGGTACTAGCGGGGGAACAGATACGCAGTATTTT
TRBV7-9,NA,TRBJ2-1,few,CASSSSWNEQFF,TGTGCCAGCAGTTCCAGTTGGAATGAGCAGTTCTTC
TRBV18,TRBD1,TRBJ1-1,NA,CASSQGGDNTEAFF,TGTGCCAGCTCGCAGGGGGGCGACAACACTGAAGCTTTCTTT
TRBV5-6,TRBD1,TRBJ1-5,NA,CASSLTGESNQPQHF,TGTGCCAGCAGCCTGACAGGGGAGAGCAATCAGCCCCAGCATTTT
TRBV29-1,TRBD2,TRBJ2-3,NA,CSVAETSAKDTQYF,TGCAGCGTTGCGGAGACTAGCGCAAAAGATACGCAGTATTTT
TRBV19,NA,TRBJ1-5,NA,CASSIVGRGRDNQPQHF,TGTGCCAGTAGTATAGTTGGTAGAGGGCGCGACAATCAGCCCCAGCATTTT
TRBV6-1,NA,TRBJ1-6,few,CASSEEVGGTYNSPLHF,TGTGCCAGCAGTGAAGAGGTCGGGGGGACCTATAATTCACCCCTCCACTTT
TRBV24-1,NA,TRBJ2-1,NA,CATSAPSPGEQFF,TGTGCCACCAGTGCCCCCTCCCCGGGGGAGCAGTTCTTC
TRBV7-6,NA,TRBJ2-7,NA,CASSPTGYEQYF,TGTGCCAGCAGCCCTACGGGCTACGAGCAGTACTTC
TRBV6-1,NA,TRBJ2-1,few,CASSEKEESEQFF,TGTGCCAGCAGTGAAAAGGAGGAGAGTGAGCAGTTCTTC
TRBV29-1,NA,TRBJ1-3,NA,CSVSWGHSGNTIYF,TGCAGCGTTTCCTGGGGCCACTCTGGAAACACCATATATTTT
TRBV7-2,TRBD1,TRBJ1-2,NA,CASSTGQSYTF,TGTGCCAGCAGCACGGGACAGAGCTACACCTTC
TRBV28,NA,TRBJ2-7,NA,CASATRGGYRESSYEQYF,TGTGCCAGCGCCACCCGTGGGGGTTACAGGGAGAGCTCCTACGAGCAGTACTTC
TRBV5-4,NA,TRBJ2-3,NA,CASRFGSSTSDTQYF,TGTGCCAGCAGGTTCGGGAGCAGCACTTCAGATACGCAGTATTTT
TRBV29-1,NA,TRBJ2-7,NA,CSVEVSAYEQYF,TGCAGCGTTGAGGTCAGCGCCTACGAGCAGTACTTC
TRBV5-3,NA,TRBJ1-4,NA,CARSLVPEGGREKLFF,TGTGCCAGAAGCTTGGTCCCCGAAGGGGGAAGAGAAAAACTGTTTTTT
TRBV12-3/TRBV12-4,NA,TRBJ2-7,NA,CASRPTGSYEQYF,TGTGCCAGCAGACCGACAGGTTCCTACGAGCAGTACTTC
TRBV28,TRBD2,TRBJ2-1,NA,CASSFTLGAGEDNEQFF,TGTGCCAGCAGTTTTACGCTCGGGGCGGGAGAGGACAATGAGCAGTTCTTC
TRBV7-9,TRBD1,TRBJ1-1,NA,CASVGTANRNTEAFF,TGTGCCAGCGTGGGGACAGCGAATAGAAACACTGAAGCTTTCTTT
TRBV19,TRBD1,TRBJ2-7,NA,CASSISVTGTYEQYF,TGTGCCAGTAGTATAAGCGTGACAGGGACCTACGAGCAGTACTTC
TRBV28,NA,TRBJ1-2,once,CASSSGGNYGYTF,TGTGCCAGCAGTTCTGGAGGGAACTATGGCTACACCTTC
TRBV30,TRBD1,TRBJ2-7,few,CAWRRQGGYEQYF,TGTGCCTGGAGACGACAGGGGGGGTACGAGCAGTACTTC
TRBV6-5,NA,TRBJ1-1,NA,CASKILGGFTEAFF,TGTGCCAGCAAGATACTGGGGGGTTTCACTGAAGCTTTCTTT
TRBV11-2,NA,TRBJ1-3,NA,CASSSKQSPSGNTIYF,TGTGCCAGCAGCTCCAAACAGTCCCCCTCTGGAAACACCATATATTTT
TRBV28,TRBD2,TRBJ2-2,once,CASSRLASLGRGGELFF,TGTGCCAGCAGCCGACTAGCGTCTCTTGGCCGTGGCGGGGAGCTGTTTTTT
TRBV28,NA,TRBJ1-2,NA,CASSHLVQSYGYTF,TGTGCCAGCAGCCATTTGGTACAGAGCTATGGCTACACCTTC
TRBV15,NA,TRBJ1-1,NA,CATSRVSGEGTEAFF,TGTGCCACCAGCAGAGTCTCGGGCGAGGGCACTGAAGCTTTCTTT
TRBV28,TRBD2,TRBJ2-3,NA,CASSYASGATQYF,TGTGCCAGCAGTTATGCTAGCGGGGCTACGCAGTATTTT
TRBV18,NA,TRBJ1-1,NA,CATAPGIGNTEAFF,TGTGCCACCGCCCCAGGTATCGGGAACACTGAAGCTTTCTTT
TRBV5-1,TRBD1,TRBJ2-2,once,CASSQPGQETNTGELFF,TGCGCCAGCAGCCAACCGGGACAGGAGACGAACACCGGGGAGCTGTTTTTT
TRBV4-2,NA,TRBJ2-7,few,CASSYLSGNYEQYF,TGTGCCAGCAGCTACCTTAGCGGTAACTACGAGCAGTACTTC
TRBV14,NA,TRBJ2-5,NA,CASSRAYQETQYF,TGTGCCAGCAGCCGGGCTTACCAAGAGACCCAGTACTTC
TRBV10-3,TRBD2,TRBJ2-5,NA,CAISENKGLAGVETQYF,TGTGCCATCAGTGAAAACAAAGGACTAGCGGGAGTTGAGACCCAGTACTTC
TRBV9,TRBD1,TRBJ1-5,few,CASSVGSGGVNQPQHF,TGTGCCAGCAGCGTAGGCTCAGGGGGCGTCAATCAGCCCCAGCATTTT
TRBV27,TRBD2,TRBJ2-5,NA,CASSPTPRLAGEETQYF,TGTGCCAGCAGTCCGACCCCCCGACTAGCGGGAGAAGAGACCCAGTACTTC
TRBV10-3,NA,TRBJ1-3,NA,CAISERLSSGAQLSVAGNTIYF,TGTGCCATCAGTGAGCGATTATCGTCAGGGGCGCAACTTTCGGTAGCTGGAAACACCATATATTTT
TRBV19,TRBD2,TRBJ2-7,NA,CASTPSSGSTYEQYF,TGTGCCAGTACCCCCTCTAGCGGTTCTACCTACGAGCAGTACTTC
TRBV7-9,TRBD1,TRBJ1-2,NA,CASSARTGEYGYTF,TGTGCCAGCAGCGCCAGGACAGGGGAGTATGGCTACACCTTC
TRBV28,NA,TRBJ2-1,NA,CASSLGRYNEQFF,TGTGCCAGCAGTTTAGGCAGGTACAATGAGCAGTTCTTC
TRBV2,NA,TRBJ2-5,NA,CASSDRQETQYF,TGTGCCAGCAGTGACAGGCAAGAGACCCAGTACTTC
TRBV19,NA,TRBJ1-6,NA,CASRTMDRTNSPLHF,TGTGCCAGTAGGACTATGGACAGAACAAATTCACCCCTCCACTTT
TRBV2,NA,TRBJ2-3,NA,CANHGSPKAPDTQYF,TGTGCCAACCACGGGTCCCCGAAAGCCCCAGATACGCAGTATTTT